The 29 T cell receptor beta chains presented below share a single source sample, sequenced in a study of response to subunit inactivated influenza vaccine. MiXCR, applied by TCRdb to the RT-PCR reads, yields one record per CDR3 protein. The table has approximately 680,000 distinct CDR3 sequences, approximately 14% seen once; the top ten hold roughly 10%. The sequenced sample was PBMCs from blood, obtained 12 days after vaccination. The receptors shown here come from a man aged 45-60 years who received an inactivated influenza vaccine.

This clonotype was recorded at least ten times. The V and J genes are TRBV4-2 and TRBJ2-7; D assignment may be TRBD1 or TRBD2 (5 bases each). The V gene lost 0 bases and the J gene lost 3 bases, with 12 bases spanning the gap. The CDR3 has 15 residues. Germline V gene lookup returns CDR1 LGHNA and CDR2 YNFKEQ. In nucleotides, the CDR3 is TGTGCCAGCAGCCAAGAAAGGGGACGGGGCTACGAGCAGTACTTC. This encodes CASSQERGRGYEQYF.

Details on this clonotype: Its ends do not fully match the called genes, so a read error is possible. The chain carries TRBV20-1 and TRBJ2-4; 8 positions match TRBD2. The CDR3 loop spans 16 amino acids. In germline, CDR1 is DFQATT, CDR2 SNEGSKA (reference sequence). DNA for the CDR3: TGCAGTGGTAAGCGGGAGCATCGGGGGGCCAAAAACGTTCAGTACTTC. It translates to CSGKREHRGAKNVQYF.

The chain has TRBV7-6 and TRBJ2-1; TRBD2 is a possible D gene (5 bases). Trimming removed 1 base at V and 8 bases at J, with 9 bases between. Looked up from germline, CDR1 is SGHVS and CDR2 is FNYEAQ. The CDR3 spans 13 residues. The CDR3 reads CASSLGASYEQFF. The DNA for the CDR3 is TGTGCCAGCAGCTTAGGCGCTAGCTATGAGCAGTTCTTC.

This clonotype was counted only a few times. The chain employs TRBV7-9 and TRBJ2-1; tentative D call: TRBD2 (5 bases). Trimming shortened V by 3 bases and J by 2 bases, and 8 bases separated the two germline ends. This CDR3 comprises 14 residues. Germline CDR1 SEHNR, CDR2 FQNEAQ (reference sequence). CDR3 DNA sequence: TGTGCCAGCAGCTTTGAGGGAACCTACAATGAGCAGTTCTTC. Amino acid sequence: CASSFEGTYNEQFF.

This clonotype turned up a few times. The V call is TRBV6-5, the J call TRBJ2-1; no firm D call. Between the trimmed V and J ends, which lost 4 bases and 15 bases, there was a span of 19 bases. The CDR3 has 13 residues. Germline V CDR1 and CDR2: MNHEY, SVGAGI. The CDR3 reads CASSSPDGLVSFF. The CDR3 DNA is TGTGCCAGCAGTTCACCGGACGGGTTGGTTTCGTTCTTC.

The V gene is TRBV12-3 or TRBV12-4, the J gene TRBJ2-2; D may be TRBD2 (5 bases). The CDR3 sequence is 13 residues long. V dropped 10 bases and J dropped 2 bases, with 11 bases sitting between them. CDR3 sequence: CATRTGNTGELFF. As DNA, the CDR3 is TGTGCCACCCGGACGGGAAACACCGGGGAGCTGTTTTTT.

The chain links TRBV13 to TRBJ2-5, with 10 bases aligning to TRBD1. The CDR3 covers 17 residues. The V gene's germline CDR1 is PRHDT and CDR2 FYEKMQ (reference sequence). V lost 5 bases to trimming and J lost 5 bases; unmatched junction nucleotides: 14. The CDR3 sequence is CASSTETGGHRVETQYF. Written as DNA, the CDR3 is TGTGCCAGCAGCACCGAGACAGGGGGCCATCGGGTGGAGACCCAGTACTTC.

This clonotype was picked up many times. J is TRBJ2-5 and V is TRBV29-1; either TRBD1 or TRBD2 may fit D (6 bases each). Germline loops: CDR1 SQVTM, CDR2 ANQGSEA. V lost 5 bases, J lost 2 bases, and 12 bases lay in between. The CDR3 runs 13 residues. The CDR3 DNA reads TGCAGCGTTAACGGGGGCCGACAAGAGACCCAGTACTTC. Translated, it gives CSVNGGRQETQYF.

This clonotype was detected many times. V gene TRBV29-1 combines with J gene TRBJ2-7; 7 bases align to TRBD2. V lost 3 bases and J lost 4; bases outside the gene matches: 3. The CDR3 totals 12 residues. Germline assignment: CDR1 SQVTM and CDR2 ANQGSEA. CDR3 protein: CSVDGGRYEQYF. The CDR3 nucleotides read TGCAGCGTTGACGGGGGGAGGTACGAGCAGTACTTC.

This clonotype came up a few times. The J gene is TRBJ2-3, the V gene TRBV20-1, with TRBD2 matching over 10 bases. CDR3 length: 19 amino acids. Trimming removed 3 bases from V and 2 bases from J; junction bases left unmatched: 17. From germline, CDR1 is DFQATT and CDR2 SNEGSKA (reference sequence). The CDR3 DNA reads TGCAGTGCTAGTTCATGGCGGCTAGCGGGGGAAGCCCTCACAGATACGCAGTATTTT. This encodes CSASSWRLAGEALTDTQYF.

This clonotype has more than one count but fewer than ten. This sequence joins TRBV7-2 and TRBJ2-3; TRBD2 matches at 8 bases. CDR1 and CDR2 from the germline V gene are SGHTA and FQGNSA. Trimming took 1 base from V and 4 from J; bases not matched to a gene: 10. The CDR3 is made up of 17 amino acids. This CDR3 reads CASSLGQFGRASDTQYF. The CDR3 DNA sequence: TGTGCCAGCAGCTTAGGGCAGTTCGGGAGGGCCTCAGATACGCAGTATTTT.

This clonotype was recorded a few times. The genes are TRBV5-4 and TRBJ2-1, with 10 bases aligning to TRBD2. This CDR3 is built from 18 residues. J was trimmed by 1 base and V by 0 bases; bases with no gene match: 7. The germline CDR1 and CDR2 sequences are SGHNT and YYREEE (reference sequence). The CDR3 sequence is CASSLAYETSGSYNEQFF. CDR3 coding DNA: TGTGCCAGCAGCTTGGCCTACGAGACTAGCGGGTCCTACAATGAGCAGTTCTTC.

The table lists this clonotype with many counts. The rearrangement joins TRBV7-2 to TRBJ1-6, with a tentative D call TRBD1 (5 bases). Germline CDR1 is SGHTA and CDR2 is FQGNSA. The germline V and J ends were trimmed by 2 bases and 8 bases, with 10 bases remaining between them. The CDR3 runs to 14 residues. The CDR3 DNA sequence: TGTGCCAGCAGCTTATTTCAGGGAGATTCACCCCTCCACTTT. It codes for CASSLFQGDSPLHF.

This chain links TRBV28 with TRBJ2-2; 9 nucleotides align to TRBD1. This CDR3 has 13 amino acids. Germline-derived CDR1 and CDR2 are MDHEN and SYDVKM. Unmatched junction bases numbered 2, after V lost 5 bases and J lost 7 bases. As DNA, the CDR3 is TGTGCCAGCAGTCGGACAGGGGTCGGGGAGCTGTTTTTT. Protein sequence: CASSRTGVGELFF.

For the CDR3, the DNA is TGTGCCAGCAGTCCGGCAGGGGACAGTAACATTCAGTACTTC. Its protein is CASSPAGDSNIQYF. This chain joins TRBV28 and TRBJ2-4; 7 nucleotides line up with TRBD1. The V gene's germline CDR1 is MDHEN and CDR2 SYDVKM. The CDR3 extends over 14 amino acids. J was trimmed by 7 bases and V by 5 bases; bases with no gene match: 8.

J is TRBJ1-4 and V is TRBV20-1; D may be TRBD1 (5 bases). V shed 4 bases and J shed 7 bases, with 16 bases lying between them. This CDR3 contains 14 residues. Looked up from germline, CDR1 is DFQATT and CDR2 is SNEGSKA (reference sequence). The CDR3 nucleotides are TGCAGTGCTAAACCGGGACGGAGCTTTGAAAAACTGTTTTTT. Its protein product is CSAKPGRSFEKLFF.

V gene TRBV28 combines with J gene TRBJ2-5; 8 bases line up with TRBD2. The germline V gene has CDR1 MDHEN and CDR2 SYDVKM. The ends lost 2 bases at V and 5 bases at J; junction bases unmatched: 4. CDR3 length equals 14 residues. CDR3: CASSLPSGSETQYF. The CDR3, as DNA: TGTGCCAGCAGTTTACCGAGCGGGAGTGAGACCCAGTACTTC.

This clonotype was found a few times. The chain employs TRBV6-4 and TRBJ2-7; TRBD2 is a possible D gene (5 bases). V lost 5 bases to trimming and J lost 0 bases, with 11 bases between them. The germline gives CDR1 MRHNA, CDR2 SNTAGT. The CDR3 has 14 residues. The CDR3 protein is CASSPDFGSYEQYF. CDR3 coding DNA: TGTGCCAGCAGTCCGGACTTTGGCTCCTACGAGCAGTACTTC.

The V gene is TRBV21-1, the J gene TRBJ2-5; the listed D gene, TRBD2, was not tested against the DNA. TRBV21-1 is designated a pseudogene. CDR3 length: 17 residues. CDR3 nucleotide sequence: TGTGCCAGCAGCAAAGAGAGAAGCGGGGGTTCCCAAGAGACCCAGTACTTC. It yields the protein CASSKERSGGSQETQYF.

Worth noting for this clonotype: The germline gene is not matched at one end of the junction; a read error may be the cause. The chain is built from TRBV20-1 and TRBJ2-3, with D perhaps TRBD1 (6 bases). Germline loops: CDR1 DFQATT, CDR2 SNEGSKA (reference sequence). The CDR3 spans 11 residues. For the CDR3, the DNA is TGCAGTGCCCAACCTGGGACACTTAGCTTATTT. It yields the protein CSAQPGTLSLF.

This chain uses TRBV12-5 with TRBJ2-3; D not certain. The CDR3 length is 15 residues. Looked up from germline, CDR1 is LGHNT and CDR2 is FRNRAP. V lost 2 bases, J lost 0 bases, and 9 bases lay in between. CDR3 region: CASGLSTGSTDTQYF. CDR3 DNA sequence: TGTGCTAGTGGTTTGTCGACGGGTAGCACAGATACGCAGTATTTT.

The V gene is TRBV5-1, the J gene TRBJ2-7; possibly TRBD2 for D (5 bases). In germline, CDR1 is SGHRS, CDR2 YFSETQ. The V and J ends lost 0 bases and 5 bases respectively, with 15 bases between them. The CDR3 runs 15 residues. CDR3 loop: CASSLAMRVGDEQYF. The CDR3 DNA follows: TGCGCCAGCAGCTTGGCCATGAGAGTCGGGGACGAGCAGTACTTC.

V gene TRBV20-1 combines with J gene TRBJ2-7, with D hard to call. V dropped 6 bases and J dropped 5 bases, with 14 bases sitting between them. Germline CDR1 and CDR2: DFQATT and SNEGSKA (reference sequence). The CDR3 contains 12 residues. The DNA of the CDR3 is TGCAGTGCCGTAGATCCTTGGAACGAGCAGTACTTC. Translation: CSAVDPWNEQYF.

This clonotype was seen repeatedly, ten times or more. This chain connects TRBV3-1 to TRBJ2-7; the D gene is possibly TRBD2 (6 bases). From germline, CDR1 is LGHDT and CDR2 YNNKEL (reference sequence). Trimming took 4 bases from V and 0 from J, leaving 10 bases between them. CDR3 length: 14 residues. The CDR3 region is CASSPGVPSYEQYF. The CDR3 nucleotides read TGTGCCAGCAGCCCGGGGGTACCCTCCTACGAGCAGTACTTC.

The chain joins TRBV5-1 to TRBJ2-7, with D tentatively TRBD1 (5 bases). The germline CDR1 and CDR2 sequences are SGHRS and YFSETQ. V lost 0 bases to trimming and J lost 0 bases, with 13 bases between them. The CDR3 length is 16 residues. CDR3 sequence (DNA): TGCGCCAGCAGCTTGGCACCCCCAGGGAACTCCTACGAGCAGTACTTC. It codes for CASSLAPPGNSYEQYF.

The chain couples TRBV12-3 or TRBV12-4 to TRBJ1-2, with TRBD1 matching 10 bases. The junction had 6 bases not matched to a gene; V was cut back by 6 bases and J by 5 bases. The CDR3 has 14 residues. CDR3: CASSRQGAYYGYTF. The DNA of the CDR3 is TGTGCCAGCAGCCGACAGGGGGCATATTATGGCTACACCTTC.

V and J are TRBV3-1 and TRBJ1-3; no firm D call. The CDR3 spans 14 residues. CDR1 and CDR2 (germline): LGHDT, YNNKEL (reference sequence). The V end lost 7 bases, the J end lost 3 bases, and 13 bases lay between the germline ends. This chain's CDR3 is CASTPEPHGNTIYF. The CDR3 nucleotides read TGTGCCAGCACCCCAGAACCGCATGGAAACACCATATATTTT.

The chain recombines TRBV28 with TRBJ2-5, with D possibly being TRBD1 (6 bases). The V end was cut by 7 bases, the J end by 5 bases, with 14 bases between. The CDR3 sequence is 13 residues long. Germline-derived CDR1 and CDR2 are MDHEN and SYDVKM. CDR3 region: CASILGGGETQYF. Here the CDR3 DNA reads TGTGCCAGCATATTAGGGGGTGGGGAGACCCAGTACTTC.

This clonotype was observed a few times. The chain joins TRBV5-6 to TRBJ2-5, with a tentative D call TRBD2 (5 bases). V lost 2 bases to trimming and J lost 4 bases, with 12 bases between them. This CDR3 is built from 14 residues. In germline, CDR1 is SGHDT, CDR2 YYEEEE. The CDR3 DNA reads TGTGCCAGCAGCTTCCCCACGAGGGCAGAGACCCAGTACTTC. Translation gives CASSFPTRAETQYF.